This section outlines one TCR beta chain sequence together with its context. Its specificity is not known. Germline assignment: CDR1 MDHEN and CDR2 SYDVKM. V lost 4 bases and J lost 4, with 20 bases in between. This CDR3 comprises 16 residues. Researchers drew on about 90 million PBMCs for genomic DNA from unsorted samples. This sample was included in a study of shared clonotypes between healthy human individuals. General study results and limits: Sampling included only blood; tissue repertoires likely differ.

Profiled with immunoSEQ multiplex PCR; TCRdb holds only in-frame clones, not every one. The table records more than 450,000 clones, around 79% of them present only once. This clonotype was obtained from a woman in her thirties or forties in good health. Some clones in this sample may be carry-over from other donors' samples. The source material was PBMCs. The chain links TRBV28 to TRBJ2-7, with TRBD2 as a possible D gene (6 bases). The chain's CDR3 is CASSSLGGGYFYEQYF. CDR3 sequence (DNA): TGTGCCAGCAGTTCCCTCGGGGGAGGATACTTTTACGAGCAGTACTTC.